The 5 T cell receptor beta chains below come from one sample, sequenced in a study of blood T cell repertoires in COVID-19. TCRdb's table, derived via immunoSEQ multiplex PCR, lists solely in-frame clones and lacks some. The data contain about 130,000 clones, 87% of them singletons. Source material: peripheral blood. The source of these receptors is a woman in her fifties or sixties with acute or convalescent COVID-19.

V and J are TRBV5-1 and TRBJ2-3, with TRBD2 identical over 10 bases. Germline V CDR1 and CDR2: SGHRS, YFSETQ. After removal of 0 bases from V and 5 bases from J, the junction contained 6 bases not matched to a gene. The CDR3 length is 16 residues. CDR3 nucleotide sequence: TGCGCCAGCAGCTTGGGCGCTAGCGGGAGAGAAGATACGCAGTATTTT. This codes for CASSLGASGREDTQYF.

The gene calls are TRBV5-1 and TRBJ1-1, with a possible D match to TRBD1 (6 bases). With 0 bases removed from V and 6 bases from J, the gap between germline ends came to 12 bases. CDR1 and CDR2 (germline): SGHRS, YFSETQ. The CDR3 contains 14 residues. The CDR3 DNA reads TGCGCCAGCAGCTTGGCCAGGGGAGTCGCTGAAGCTTTCTTT. This sequence encodes CASSLARGVAEAFF.

V is TRBV6-1 and J is TRBJ2-2; D is unresolved. The CDR3 length is 14 residues. CDR1 and CDR2 from the germline V gene are MNHNS and SASEGT. Trimming shortened V by 0 bases and J by 5 bases, and 7 bases separated the two germline ends. The DNA of the CDR3 is TGTGCCAGCAGTGAAGCGCACAAAACCGGGGAGCTGTTTTTT. This sequence encodes CASSEAHKTGELFF.

The rearrangement uses TRBV12-3 or TRBV12-4 and TRBJ1-1; D remains ambiguous. Trimming took off 10 bases at V and 1 base at J, with 13 bases between the two ends. This CDR3 has 13 amino acids. The CDR3: CAITPLGNTEAFF. DNA of the CDR3: TGTGCCATCACACCTCTAGGGAACACTGAAGCTTTCTTT.

The CDR3 region is CASKGQQETQYF. The CDR3 DNA reads as TGTGCCAGCAAGGGACAGCAAGAGACCCAGTACTTC. The chain carries TRBV28 and TRBJ2-5; 7 nucleotides agree with TRBD1. The germline V gene encodes CDR1 MDHEN and CDR2 SYDVKM. After removal of 7 bases from V and 2 bases from J, the junction contained 1 base not matched to a gene. There are 12 residues in the CDR3.